The T cell receptor (beta chain) under discussion was sequenced for a study of T-cell memory formation after mild COVID-19. MiXCR, applied by TCRdb to the 5' RACE reads, yields one record per CDR3 protein. The data hold some 330,000 distinct CDR3 sequences, with under 25% observed a single time. This clonotype showed up just a few times. Its target is not known. General study findings and limits: A balance of CD4 and CD8 characterized clones contracting day 15 to 85, whereas later expanders leaned CD4+.

The CDR3 runs to 14 residues. Germline assignment: CDR1 MNHEY and CDR2 SVGAGI. Trimming cost V 2 bases and J 8 bases; bases outside gene matches: 6. Sequencing was performed on PBMCs or a T cell subset sorted from them (not recorded which). The clonotype originates from an adult woman who had mild COVID-19 (a few samples of this study predate the infection). Cell type and time point are not known. The rearrangement uses TRBV6-5 and TRBJ1-2; 9 positions agree with TRBD1. The CDR3 nucleotides are TGTGCCAGCAGTTACACCGGACAGGGGAGCGGCTACACCTTC. Translated, it gives CASSYTGQGSGYTF.